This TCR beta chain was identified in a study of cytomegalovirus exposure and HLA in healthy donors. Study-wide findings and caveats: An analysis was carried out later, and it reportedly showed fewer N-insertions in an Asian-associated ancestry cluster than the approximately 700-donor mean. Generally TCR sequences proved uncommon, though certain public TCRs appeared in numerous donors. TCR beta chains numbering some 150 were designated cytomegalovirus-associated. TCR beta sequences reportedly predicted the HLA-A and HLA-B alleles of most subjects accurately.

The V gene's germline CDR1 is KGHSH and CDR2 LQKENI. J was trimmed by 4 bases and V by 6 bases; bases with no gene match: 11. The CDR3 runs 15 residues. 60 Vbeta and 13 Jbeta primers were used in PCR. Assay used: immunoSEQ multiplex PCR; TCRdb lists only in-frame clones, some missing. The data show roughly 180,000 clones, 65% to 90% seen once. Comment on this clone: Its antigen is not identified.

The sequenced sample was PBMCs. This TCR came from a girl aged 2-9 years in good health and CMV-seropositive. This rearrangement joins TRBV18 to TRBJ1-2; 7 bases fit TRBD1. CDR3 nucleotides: TGTGCCAGCTCCATGATTAGCGGGACAGTCTATGGCTACACCTTC. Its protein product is CASSMISGTVYGYTF.